A single sample gave rise to the 30 T cell receptor beta chains below, sequenced in a study of OX40 agonist ivuxolimab in advanced cancers. Library preparation used the immunoSEQ multiplex PCR assay. Imported from immuneACCESS, the table was reduced by TCRdb to in-frame sequences with V and J called. These copies leave out some clones; in studies compared against another copy, an unresolved V gene accounts for under half, and the cause of the remainder is not known. The sample profile shows more than 100,000 clones; roughly nine tenths of them were found once. The ten largest make up 0.9% to 1.2% of the sample. The source material was CD4+ or CD8+ T cells sorted from blood, sampled in a trial of the OX40 agonist ivuxolimab. These receptors came from an adult with an advanced solid tumor such as melanoma, head and neck, liver or kidney cancer.

The chain uses TRBV4-3 and TRBJ2-7, with 9 bases lining up with TRBD1. The J segment lost 4 bases and the V segment lost 2 bases, leaving 9 bases of the junction unmatched. In germline, CDR1 is LGHNA, CDR2 YSLEER. The length of the CDR3 is 16 residues. This CDR3 reads CASSQTPGQGFYEQYF. The CDR3 region has the DNA TGCGCCAGCAGCCAAACACCGGGACAGGGTTTTTACGAGCAGTACTTC.

This clone is a singleton in its sample. The J gene is TRBJ2-2, the V gene TRBV11-2, with D perhaps TRBD2 (6 bases). Germline V gives CDR1 SGHAT, CDR2 FQNNGV. Trimming shortened V by 8 bases and J by 7 bases, and 8 bases separated the two germline ends. CDR3 length equals 11 residues. The CDR3 DNA reads TGTGCCAGCCGGGGGAGCGGGGAGCTGTTTTTT. Translation: CASRGSGELFF.

This chain links TRBV30 with TRBJ2-5; possible D gene TRBD1, 6 bases. V lost 8 bases, J lost 1 base, and 14 bases lay in between. The V gene's germline CDR1 is GTSNPN and CDR2 SVGIG (reference sequence). The CDR3 sequence is 13 residues long. In DNA, the CDR3 is TGTGCCGGCCAGGGGACGGTCCAAGAGACCCAGTACTTC. Its protein is CAGQGTVQETQYF. Complete variable domain (other parts from reference TRBV30 and TRBJ2-5): SQTIHQWPATLVQPVGSPLSLECTVEGTSNPNLYWYRQAAGRGLQLLFYSVGIGQISSEVPQNLSASRPQDRQFILSSKKLLLSDSGFYLCAGQGTVQETQYFGPGTRLLVL.

The chain has TRBV6-1 and TRBJ1-2; weak D call: TRBD1 (5 bases). Germline CDR1 and CDR2: MNHNS and SASEGT. The CDR3 totals 13 residues. Trimming took 10 bases from V and 4 from J, leaving 16 bases between them. CDR3 sequence: CATPDRDSYGYTF. The CDR3 DNA sequence: TGTGCCACCCCGGACCGGGACTCCTATGGCTACACCTTC.

The genes are TRBV7-6 and TRBJ1-4, with D hard to call. The CDR3 has 15 residues. Germline loops: CDR1 SGHVS, CDR2 FNYEAQ. Trimming took 5 bases from V and 1 from J, leaving 11 bases between them. The CDR3 loop reads CASSPGGRTNEKLFF. The CDR3 DNA is TGTGCCAGCAGCCCAGGCGGTAGAACTAATGAAAAACTGTTTTTT. The full variable domain, with the rest looked up from reference TRBV7-6 and TRBJ1-4, is GAGVSQSPRYKVTKRGQDVALRCDPISGHVSLYWYRQALGQGPEFLTYFNYEAQQDKSGLPNDRFSAERPEGSISTLTIQRTEQRDSAMYRCASSPGGRTNEKLFFGSGTQLSVL.

The chain carries TRBV25-1 and TRBJ1-1, with D possibly being TRBD1 (6 bases). CDR1 is MGHDK and CDR2 is SYGVNS in the germline V gene. Trimming took off 1 base at V and 3 bases at J, with 18 bases between the two ends. CDR3 length equals 17 residues. CDR3 in amino acids: CASSESRTAGFDTEAFF. In DNA, the CDR3 is TGTGCCAGCAGTGAATCCCGGACAGCCGGCTTTGACACTGAAGCTTTCTTT. The variable domain in full, with the rest retrieved from reference TRBV25-1 and TRBJ1-1, is EADIYQTPRYLVIGTGKKITLECSQTMGHDKMYWYQQDPGMELHLIHYSYGVNSTEKGDLSSESTVSRIRTEHFPLTLESARPSHTSQYLCASSESRTAGFDTEAFFGQGTRLTVV.

The chain recombines TRBV28 with TRBJ1-1; D gene uncertain. The germline gives CDR1 MDHEN, CDR2 SYDVKM. V was cut by 8 bases and J by 3 bases, with 10 bases left in between. The CDR3 loop spans 12 amino acids. The chain's CDR3 is CASSSGHTEAFF. The CDR3 bases are TGTGCCAGCTCTTCCGGGCACACTGAAGCTTTCTTT.

This clone occurred once. The rearrangement uses TRBV18 and TRBJ2-1; unclear D gene. This CDR3 spans 16 amino acids. CDR1 KGHSH and CDR2 LQKENI come from the germline V gene. The germline V and J ends were trimmed by 5 bases and 3 bases, with 17 bases remaining between them. The CDR3 region has the DNA TGTGCCAGCTCAAAGACACAAACTGGGAACTACAATGAGCAGTTCTTC. Protein product: CASSKTQTGNYNEQFF. The complete variable domain, with remaining parts taken from reference TRBV18 and TRBJ2-1, reads NAGVMQNPRHLVRRRGQEARLRCSPMKGHSHVYWYRQLPEEGLKFMVYLQKENIIDESGMPKERFSAEFPKEGPSILRIQQVVRGDSAAYFCASSKTQTGNYNEQFFGPGTRLTVL.

The V gene is TRBV28, the J gene TRBJ2-4; 9 positions agree with TRBD1. Germline CDR1 is MDHEN and CDR2 is SYDVKM. Germline trimming cut 5 bases from V and 0 bases from J; bases unmatched to any gene: 11. The CDR3 has 18 amino acids. CDR3 nucleotides: TGTGCCAGCAGTGACCGGGACAGGGTGAGCCTAGCCAAAAACATTCAGTACTTC. It encodes CASSDRDRVSLAKNIQYF.

V gene TRBV4-1 combines with J gene TRBJ2-7, with 7 positions matching TRBD2. The CDR3 spans 15 residues. Germline V gene sequence: CDR1 MGHRA, CDR2 YSYEKL. V gave up 4 bases and J gave up 2 bases; unmatched junction bases: 8. The CDR3 DNA is TGCGCCAGCAGCCCCGGGGGAGGGCGAACCTACGAGCAGTACTTC. Translation: CASSPGGGRTYEQYF.

The chain is built from TRBV25-1 and TRBJ2-5; 8 positions match TRBD1. V shed 6 bases and J 5 bases; nucleotides not matched to a gene: 5. Germline V gene lookup returns CDR1 MGHDK and CDR2 SYGVNS. There are 13 residues in the CDR3. The CDR3 spells CASSLTGVETQYF. Here the CDR3 DNA reads TGTGCCAGCAGCCTGACAGGGGTCGAGACCCAGTACTTC.

This clone appeared once. This chain connects TRBV5-1 to TRBJ2-5; no definite D call. The last part of the DNA fits TRBJ2-7 better; the J call may be wrong. The germline gives CDR1 SGHRS, CDR2 YFSETQ. The CDR3 totals 15 residues. The CDR3 nucleotides read TGCGCCAGCAGTTATGGCCTTCCGGGCATCTACGAGCAGTACTTC. This sequence encodes CASSYGLPGIYEQYF.

This clone was recorded a few times. The V call is TRBV18, the J call TRBJ1-1; D is undetermined. V lost 5 bases, J lost 3 bases, and 7 bases lay in between. CDR3 length equals 12 residues. The germline CDR1 and CDR2 sequences are KGHSH and LQKENI. The CDR3 loop is CASSTTHTEAFF. DNA of the CDR3: TGTGCCAGCTCAACTACACACACTGAAGCTTTCTTT.

The rearrangement links TRBV7-2 to TRBJ2-1; 9 bases match TRBD2. The CDR3 runs 15 residues. Per germline, CDR1 SGHTA and CDR2 FQGNSA. Trimming at V came to 3 bases and at J to 6 bases, leaving 6 bases not matched to a gene. The CDR3, as DNA: TGTGCCAGCAGCTTGAAAAGCGGGGGGTTCAATGAGCAGTTCTTC. As protein: CASSLKSGGFNEQFF.

This chain uses TRBV5-8 with TRBJ2-1, with 12 bases that match TRBD2. This CDR3 is 17 amino acids long. V was pared by 4 bases and J by 4 bases, with 9 bases of the junction left unmatched. In germline, CDR1 is SGHTS, CDR2 YDEGEE. The CDR3 DNA reads TGTGCCAGCAGCCCGTCTAGCGGGAGGGCCGGGTACAATGAGCAGTTCTTC. Encoded protein: CASSPSSGRAGYNEQFF. The entire variable domain, with the rest obtained from reference TRBV5-8 and TRBJ2-1, is as follows: EAGVTQSPTHLIKTRGQQATLRCSPISGHTSVYWYQQALGLGLQFLLWYDEGEERNRGNFPPRFSGRQFPNYSSELNVNALELEDSALYLCASSPSSGRAGYNEQFFGPGTRLTVL.

The V and J genes are TRBV5-1 and TRBJ2-7; no clear D. This CDR3 is 15 amino acids long. Germline CDR1 and CDR2: SGHRS and YFSETQ. With 0 bases removed from V and 2 bases from J, the gap between germline ends came to 12 bases. CDR3 sequence: CASSLGTSRTYEQYF. In DNA, the CDR3 is TGCGCCAGCAGCTTGGGGACCTCCCGAACCTACGAGCAGTACTTC. The whole variable domain, filled in from reference TRBV5-1 and TRBJ2-7, reads KAGVTQTPRYLIKTRGQQVTLSCSPISGHRSVSWYQQTPGQGLQFLFEYFSETQRNKGNFPGRFSGRQFSNSRSEMNVSTLELGDSALYLCASSLGTSRTYEQYFGPGTRLTVT.

The CDR3 protein is CASSVEAVSPLHF. In DNA, the CDR3 is TGTGCCAGCAGCGTAGAAGCGGTCTCACCCCTCCACTTT. This chain joins TRBV9 and TRBJ1-6; D is unresolved. The ends were cut back, 0 bases at V and 10 bases at J, with 8 bases in the middle. From germline, CDR1 is SGDLS and CDR2 YYNGEE. The CDR3 is made up of 13 amino acids.

The chain employs TRBV23-1 and TRBJ1-5, with D perhaps TRBD1 (6 bases). TRBV23-1 is treated as an ORF (open reading frame) with a function not yet certain. This CDR3 is 18 amino acids long. The germline V and J ends were trimmed by 2 bases and 0 bases, with 17 bases remaining between them. CDR3: CASSQHAPGAYSNQPQHF. As DNA, the CDR3 is TGCGCCAGCAGTCAACACGCTCCGGGGGCATATAGCAATCAGCCCCAGCATTTT.

The genes are TRBV9 and TRBJ2-1, with 12 positions matching TRBD2. Germline loops: CDR1 SGDLS, CDR2 YYNGEE. The CDR3 consists of 15 residues. The V segment lost 2 bases and the J segment 5 bases; nucleotides outside the gene matches: 2. Written as DNA, the CDR3 is TGTGCCAGCAGCGTCGGACTAGCGGGGAACAATGAGCAGTTCTTC. Residues: CASSVGLAGNNEQFF.

The rearrangement joins TRBV7-8 to TRBJ2-7; 9 bases line up with TRBD1. With 3 bases clipped from V and 0 bases from J, the junction kept 9 bases outside the gene matches. There are 17 residues in the CDR3. Germline values: CDR1 SGHVS, CDR2 FQNEAQ. The CDR3 region has the DNA TGTGCCAGCAGCTTGGGACAGGGCGCAACAAGCTCCTACGAGCAGTACTTC. Its translation: CASSLGQGATSSYEQYF.

The chain has TRBV27 and TRBJ1-5, with a tentative D call TRBD1 (6 bases). This CDR3 region has 16 residues. V lost 6 bases and J 1 base, leaving 16 bases between the germline ends. Germline V gene sequence: CDR1 MNHEY, CDR2 SMNVEV (reference sequence). As DNA, the CDR3 is TGTGCCAGCAGGCGAGAGGCAGGGGAAAGCAATCAGCCCCAGCATTTT. Translated, it gives CASRREAGESNQPQHF.

This chain links TRBV6-1 with TRBJ2-7; the D is unclear. Trimming removed 2 bases from V and 3 bases from J, with 2 bases in between. The CDR3 sequence is 11 residues long. Germline lookup yields CDR1 MNHNS and CDR2 SASEGT. The CDR3 loop is CASSEFYEQYF. The CDR3 region has the DNA TGTGCCAGCAGTGAATTCTACGAGCAGTACTTC.

In the case of this clone: This sample also contains other DNA sequences that code for the same CDR3. The chain carries TRBV28 and TRBJ1-2; no definite D call. CDR3 length equals 11 residues. Germline V gives CDR1 MDHEN, CDR2 SYDVKM. V was clipped by 6 bases and J by 2 bases, with 4 bases between them. The DNA for the CDR3 is TGTGCCAGCAGCTCCAACTATGGCTACACCTTC. Translation: CASSSNYGYTF.

This clone was seen a single time. The chain employs TRBV19 and TRBJ1-1; the D is unclear. The length of the CDR3 is 15 residues. Germline CDR1 reads LNHDA; CDR2 reads SQIVND (reference sequence). The V gene lost 5 bases and the J gene lost 3 bases, with 16 bases spanning the gap. In nucleotides, the CDR3 is TGTGCCAGTAGTGATTCTCGGACTTCACACACTGAAGCTTTCTTT. Translation: CASSDSRTSHTEAFF.

This chain connects TRBV7-2 to TRBJ2-7; 9 bases line up with TRBD1. CDR1 is SGHTA and CDR2 is FQGNSA in the germline V gene. After removal of 5 bases from V and 0 bases from J, the junction contained 11 bases not matched to a gene. The CDR3 runs 17 residues. The CDR3 nucleotides read TGTGCCAGCAGCCCGAAGGGGACAGGGTTAAGCTCCTACGAGCAGTACTTC. Its protein product is CASSPKGTGLSSYEQYF.

The J gene is TRBJ1-1, the V gene TRBV30, with TRBD1 matching 7 bases. CDR3 length: 17 amino acids. Germline V gene data show CDR1 as GTSNPN and CDR2 as SVGIG (reference sequence). V trimming: 0 bases; J trimming: 0 bases; junction bases outside the gene matches: 10. CDR3 nucleotide sequence: TGTGCCTGGAGTGTATCGGGAAGACAGGGACTGAACACTGAAGCTTTCTTT. It specifies CAWSVSGRQGLNTEAFF.

The chain joins TRBV7-2 to TRBJ2-5; 11 bases map to TRBD1. The J call may be in error: the DNA end matches TRBJ2-7 better. Germline V CDR1 and CDR2: SGHTA, FQGNSA. The CDR3 contains 16 residues. The CDR3 DNA reads TGTGCCAGCAGCTTAGGAGGGACAGGGGGTCCCTACGAGCAGTACTTC. Translating it yields CASSLGGTGGPYEQYF.

V and J are TRBV6-5 and TRBJ1-3; 10 bases line up with TRBD1. CDR1 is MNHEY, CDR2 SVGAGI, per germline. V lost 0 bases to trimming and J lost 6 bases; unmatched junction nucleotides: 5. The CDR3 contains 16 residues. This CDR3 reads CASSYSSGTGANTIYF. The DNA for the CDR3 is TGTGCCAGCAGTTACTCATCCGGGACAGGGGCAAACACCATATATTTT.

This chain links TRBV7-3 with TRBJ2-2; 10 bases line up with TRBD2. The CDR3 has 16 residues. Germline V gene lookup returns CDR1 SGHTA and CDR2 FQGTGA. V was pared by 0 bases and J by 8 bases, with 6 bases of the junction left unmatched. In nucleotides, the CDR3 is TGTGCCAGCAGCTTAACCGCCCTAGCGGGAGCTGGGGAGCTGTTTTTT. Its translation is CASSLTALAGAGELFF.

The chain's CDR3 is CASSFRGQLYEQYF. The CDR3 DNA reads TGTGCCAGCAGCTTTAGAGGACAGTTATACGAGCAGTACTTC. The chain links TRBV7-2 to TRBJ2-7; maybe TRBD1 (6 bases). V was trimmed by 3 bases and J by 4 bases, leaving 13 bases between them. Germline V gene lookup returns CDR1 SGHTA and CDR2 FQGNSA. CDR3 size: 14 residues.